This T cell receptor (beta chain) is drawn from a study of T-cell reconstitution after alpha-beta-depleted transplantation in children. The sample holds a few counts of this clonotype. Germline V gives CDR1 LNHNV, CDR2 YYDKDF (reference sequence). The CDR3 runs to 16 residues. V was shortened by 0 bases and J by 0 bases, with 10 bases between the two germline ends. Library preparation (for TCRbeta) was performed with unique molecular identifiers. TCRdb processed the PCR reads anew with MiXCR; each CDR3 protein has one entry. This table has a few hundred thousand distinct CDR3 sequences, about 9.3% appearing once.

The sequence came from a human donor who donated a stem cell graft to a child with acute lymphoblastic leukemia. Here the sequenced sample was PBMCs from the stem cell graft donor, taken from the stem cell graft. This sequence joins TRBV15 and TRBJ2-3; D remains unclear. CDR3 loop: CATSRDRTYSTDTQYF. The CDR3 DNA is TGTGCCACCAGCAGAGATCGGACGTATAGCACAGATACGCAGTATTTT.